This TCR beta chain was documented in a study of blood T cell repertoires in COVID-19. Overall study: Acute and convalescent COVID-19 specimens originated in the United States, Italy and Spain. PBMCs, B-cell-depleted T cells, or T cells were the source of the cDNA or gDNA that made up the material.

V was pared by 8 bases and J by 0 bases, with 10 bases between. Germline V gene lookup returns CDR1 SEHNR and CDR2 FQNEAQ (reference sequence). The CDR3 is made up of 14 amino acids. As processed by the authors: Counts of nucleated cells, estimated from reference gene primer amplification, were obtained. Sequencing was performed with immunoSEQ multiplex PCR; in TCRdb, only in-frame clones are kept and a portion is missing. That table supplies the V and J calls and clone size; D and trimming were determined from the DNA. The sample lists 110,000 or so clones, around 80% occurring once. The sequence derives from a woman of 80 years or more with acute or convalescent COVID-19. Sequences were obtained from peripheral blood. The V gene is TRBV7-9, the J gene TRBJ2-2, with D unclear. Here the CDR3 reads CASAPYSNTGELFF. The CDR3 DNA is TGTGCCAGCGCGCCTTACTCGAACACCGGGGAGCTGTTTTTT. The full variable domain, rest sourced from reference TRBV7-9 and TRBJ2-2, is DTGVSQNPRHKITKRGQNVTFRCDPISEHNRLYWYRQTLGQGPEFLTYFQNEAQLEKSRLLSDRFSAERPKGSFSTLEIQRTEQGDSAMYLCASAPYSNTGELFFGEGSRLTVL.